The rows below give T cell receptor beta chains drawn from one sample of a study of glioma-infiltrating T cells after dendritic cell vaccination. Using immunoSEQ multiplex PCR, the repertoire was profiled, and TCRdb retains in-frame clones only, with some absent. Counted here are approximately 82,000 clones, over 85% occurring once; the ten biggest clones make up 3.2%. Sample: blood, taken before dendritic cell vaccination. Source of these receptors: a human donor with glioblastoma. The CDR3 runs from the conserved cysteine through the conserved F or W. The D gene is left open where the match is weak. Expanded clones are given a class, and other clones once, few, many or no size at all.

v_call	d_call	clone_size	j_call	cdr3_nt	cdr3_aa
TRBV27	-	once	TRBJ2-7	TGTGCCAGCAGTTTATCCCAGGGCACCCTGCAGTACTTC	CASSLSQGTLQYF
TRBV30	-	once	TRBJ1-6	TGTGCCTGGGAGGGCAGGAGTTACTATAATTCACCCCTCCACTTT	CAWEGRSYYNSPLHF
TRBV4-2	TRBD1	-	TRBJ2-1	TGTGCCAGCAGCCAAGTTTTAAGGGGGACAGGGCACCCTTTATACAATGAGCAGTTCTTC	CASSQVLRGTGHPLYNEQFF
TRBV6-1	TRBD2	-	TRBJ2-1	TGTGCCAGCAGTGAAGGACTAGCGGGGGGCAATGAGCAGTTCTTC	CASSEGLAGGNEQFF
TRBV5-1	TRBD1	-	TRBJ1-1	TGCGCCAGCAGCTTAACAGGGGCCAACACTGAAGCTTTCTTT	CASSLTGANTEAFF
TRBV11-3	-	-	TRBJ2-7	TGTGCCAGCAGCTTAGGGAGCTCCTACGAGCAGTACTTC	CASSLGSSYEQYF
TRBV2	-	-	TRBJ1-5	TGTGCCAGCAGTCAACAAGGGGTGGGCAATCAGCCCCAGCATTTT	CASSQQGVGNQPQHF
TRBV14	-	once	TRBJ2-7	TGTGCCAGCAGCCAAGGGTCCGGGGGCTACGAGCAGTACTTC	CASSQGSGGYEQYF
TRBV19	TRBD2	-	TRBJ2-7	TGTGCCAGTAGTATAGCCGGCGGGAGGAACGAGCAGTACTTC	CASSIAGGRNEQYF
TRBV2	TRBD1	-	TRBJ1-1	TGTGCCAGCAGTGGGGCGGGGGGACAGCGAGCTTTCTTT	CASSGAGGQRAFF
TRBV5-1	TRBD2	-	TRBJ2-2	TGCGCCAGCAGCCCTCTGGCGGGAGATACCGGGGAGCTGTTTTTT	CASSPLAGDTGELFF
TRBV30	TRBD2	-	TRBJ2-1	TGTGCCTTACTGACTAGCGGTAGAGGGTTCTACAATGAGCAGTTCTTC	CALLTSGRGFYNEQFF
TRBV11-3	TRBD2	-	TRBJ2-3	TGTGCCAGCAGCTCAGGACTAGCCTCTGGGGGAGATACGCAGTATTTT	CASSSGLASGGDTQYF
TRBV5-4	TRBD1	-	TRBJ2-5	TGTGCCAGCAGCTCCAATGCCAGGACAGGGGACGAGACCCAGTACTTC	CASSSNARTGDETQYF
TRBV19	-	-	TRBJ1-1	TGTGCCAGTAGTATAGGGCGGCGGCTGAACACTGAAGCTTTCTTT	CASSIGRRLNTEAFF
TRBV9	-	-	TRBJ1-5	TGTGCCAGCAGCGTAGGCCAGGGAATCAATCAGCCCCAGCATTTT	CASSVGQGINQPQHF
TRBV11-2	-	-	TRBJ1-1	TGTGCCAGCACCCTACAGCTGAACACTGAAGCTTTCTTT	CASTLQLNTEAFF
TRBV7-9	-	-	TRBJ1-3	TGTGCCAGCAGGCGGGACTTGAGCTCTGGAAACACCATATATTTT	CASRRDLSSGNTIYF
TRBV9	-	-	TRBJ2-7	TGTGCCAGCAGCCCCCACGTGGACTTTACCTACGAGCAGTACTTC	CASSPHVDFTYEQYF
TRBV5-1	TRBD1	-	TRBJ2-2	TGCGCCAGCAGCTCTCATGGGACAGGGGGGACCGGGGAGCTGTTTTTT	CASSSHGTGGTGELFF